The next 17 T cell receptor beta chains were all read from a single sample in a study of blood T cell repertoires in COVID-19 (dated by TCRdb to 2019 to 2021). The library was generated by the immunoSEQ multiplex PCR assay. In its TCRdb copy, this immuneACCESS table keeps in-frame sequences only and misses some clones. Where compared with another copy, unresolved V genes explain less than half of these, and the others have no known cause. In all, the sample holds about 670,000 clones, and approximately 90% of those were seen once. The ten top clones hold approximately 0.3% of the sample. The specimen was peripheral blood. These receptor sequences come from a woman between 18 and 30 years old with acute or convalescent COVID-19.

The CDR3 here is CSGGQGASAWGYTF. Here the CDR3 DNA reads TGCAGCGGAGGACAGGGGGCTTCGGCGTGGGGCTACACCTTC. J is TRBJ1-2 and V is TRBV29-1; 11 nucleotides align to TRBD1. V lost 7 bases and J lost 8; bases outside the gene matches: 12. The V gene's germline CDR1 is SQVTM and CDR2 ANQGSEA. The CDR3 runs 14 residues.

The V call is TRBV27, the J call TRBJ1-6; D uncertain. The CDR3 contains 12 residues. CDR1 MNHEY and CDR2 SMNVEV come from the germline V gene (reference sequence). V dropped 3 bases and J dropped 9 bases, with 6 bases sitting between them. CDR3 DNA: TGTGCCAGCAGTTTTCTCGGTTCACCCCTCCACTTT. Encoded protein: CASSFLGSPLHF.

The J gene is TRBJ1-2, the V gene TRBV12-3 or TRBV12-4, with D hard to call. The ends were cut back, 6 bases at V and 2 bases at J, with 7 bases in the middle. The CDR3 consists of 12 residues. The CDR3 DNA reads as TGTGCCAGCAGGAGGTTAAACTATGGCTACACCTTC. Protein: CASRRLNYGYTF.

This rearrangement joins TRBV30 to TRBJ2-7; 9 bases align to TRBD2. The V gene's germline CDR1 is GTSNPN and CDR2 SVGIG (reference sequence). Germline trimming cut 0 bases from V and 4 bases from J; bases unmatched to any gene: 7. The length of the CDR3 is 15 residues. CDR3 sequence (DNA): TGTGCCTGGAGTGTAGCGGGGGGCCGGTTTTACGAGCAGTACTTC. It is translated as CAWSVAGGRFYEQYF.

The rearrangement joins TRBV2 to TRBJ2-2, with TRBD1 matching 7 bases. Germline lookup yields CDR1 SNHLY and CDR2 FYNNEI. The CDR3 sequence is 17 residues long. V was clipped by 6 bases and J by 5 bases; unmatched bases: 15. The CDR3 DNA follows: TGTGCCAGCAGCTGGGGGAAGGGGGCGAGGGAGACCGGGGAGCTGTTTTTT. Residues: CASSWGKGARETGELFF.

The rearrangement joins TRBV2 to TRBJ1-2; TRBD1 is a possible D gene (6 bases). From germline, CDR1 is SNHLY and CDR2 FYNNEI. CDR3 length: 13 residues. V was shortened by 7 bases and J by 8 bases, with 17 bases between the two germline ends. The CDR3 bases are TGTGCCAGCAAAGGGGGGGGCGAGGGGGGCTACACCTTC. Translated: CASKGGGEGGYTF.

This sequence joins TRBV28 and TRBJ1-3, with D maybe TRBD1 (6 bases). The length of the CDR3 is 14 residues. The ends were cut back, 5 bases at V and 2 bases at J, with 10 bases in the middle. In germline, CDR1 is MDHEN, CDR2 SYDVKM. The CDR3, as DNA: TGTGCCAGCAGTCACCAGGGGACTGGAAACACCATATATTTT. This codes for CASSHQGTGNTIYF.

This chain links TRBV6-5 with TRBJ1-2; D ambiguous. The V gene's germline CDR1 is MNHEY and CDR2 SVGAGI. V lost 6 bases to trimming and J lost 7 bases, with 12 bases between them. CDR3 length equals 12 residues. The CDR3 reads CASSPTWAGYTF. The CDR3, as DNA: TGTGCCAGCAGCCCAACGTGGGCTGGCTACACCTTC.

This chain links TRBV7-9 with TRBJ2-3; D gene ambiguous. The CDR3 extends over 15 amino acids. Germline values: CDR1 SEHNR, CDR2 FQNEAQ (reference sequence). Between the trimmed V and J ends, which lost 2 bases and 0 bases, there was a span of 9 bases. CDR3 sequence (DNA): TGTGCCAGCAGCTTACCGATCACTAGCACAGATACGCAGTATTTT. Its translation: CASSLPITSTDTQYF.

V and J are TRBV7-9 and TRBJ2-1; D is perhaps TRBD2 (5 bases). Trimming left V 1 base short and J 6 bases short, with 10 bases between. The CDR3 is 14 residues long. Germline CDR1 is SEHNR and CDR2 is FQNEAQ (reference sequence). The CDR3 region has the DNA TGTGCCAGCAGCTTAGAGAGGACTTTCAATGAGCAGTTCTTC. The encoded protein is CASSLERTFNEQFF.

A remark on this clone: This sample also contains other DNA sequences that code for the same CDR3. The V call is TRBV5-1, the J call TRBJ1-3; 9 bases match TRBD1. Germline CDR1 is SGHRS and CDR2 is YFSETQ. Trimming removed 2 bases from V and 3 bases from J; junction bases left unmatched: 3. The CDR3 loop spans 15 amino acids. The CDR3 loop reads CASSFETGGGNTIYF. The CDR3 DNA reads as TGCGCCAGCAGCTTCGAGACAGGGGGTGGAAACACCATATATTTT.

This clone was counted once. The chain combines TRBV18 with TRBJ2-3, with 7 bases matching TRBD1. The J segment lost 6 bases and the V segment lost 6 bases, leaving 6 bases of the junction unmatched. From germline, CDR1 is KGHSH and CDR2 LQKENI. The CDR3 covers 13 residues. The CDR3 reads CASSQTGADTQYF. The CDR3, as DNA: TGTGCCAGCTCTCAAACAGGGGCCGATACGCAGTATTTT.

This clone was seen just once. The rearrangement joins TRBV9 to TRBJ1-2; 8 nucleotides align to TRBD1. The CDR3 spans 14 residues. V shed 3 bases, J shed 7 bases, and the junction held 8 bases outside the gene matches. The germline gives CDR1 SGDLS, CDR2 YYNGEE. This chain's CDR3 is CASSARQGFGGYTF. CDR3 nucleotide sequence: TGTGCCAGCAGCGCAAGACAGGGGTTTGGTGGCTACACCTTC.

This sequence joins TRBV10-3 and TRBJ1-3; 11 nucleotides agree with TRBD1. The CDR3 loop spans 16 amino acids. The germline CDR1 and CDR2 sequences are ENHRY and SYGVKD. V trimming: 0 bases; J trimming: 4 bases; junction bases outside the gene matches: 2. For the CDR3, the DNA is TGTGCCATCAGTGAGTCCGGACAGGGGGCCGGAAACACCATATATTTT. This codes for CAISESGQGAGNTIYF.

The chain combines TRBV5-5 with TRBJ2-1; 7 bases map to TRBD1. The CDR3 runs 14 residues. V was pared by 4 bases and J by 2 bases, with 3 bases of the junction left unmatched. CDR1 is SGHKS and CDR2 is YYEKEE in the germline V gene (reference sequence). Written as DNA, the CDR3 is TGTGCCAGCAGCCACAGGGGAACCTACAATGAGCAGTTCTTC. Protein sequence: CASSHRGTYNEQFF.

The gene calls are TRBV7-9 and TRBJ1-4; the D gene is possibly TRBD1 (6 bases). Germline assignment: CDR1 SEHNR and CDR2 FQNEAQ (reference sequence). V was pared by 5 bases and J by 7 bases, with 17 bases between. The CDR3 extends over 15 amino acids. CDR3 residues: CASSENRVGSEKLFF. In DNA, the CDR3 is TGTGCCAGCAGCGAGAACAGGGTGGGGAGTGAAAAACTGTTTTTT.

V usage is TRBV10-3 and J usage is TRBJ2-1; maybe TRBD1 (5 bases). With 6 bases removed from V and 5 bases from J, the gap between germline ends came to 8 bases. Germline-derived CDR1 and CDR2 are ENHRY and SYGVKD. The CDR3 spans 12 residues. In DNA, the CDR3 is TGTGCCATCAGAAGACAGAACAATGAGCAGTTCTTC. Protein: CAIRRQNNEQFF.